This passage covers 29 T cell receptor beta chains from one sample sequenced in a study of T cell clonality in common variable immunodeficiency. Study-level points and caveats: Common variable immunodeficiency TCR beta sequences reportedly had fewer deletions and N-nucleotide insertions.

These TCRs are of unknown antigen specificity. TCRdb's copy holds only in-frame clones and misses some; the assay was immunoSEQ multiplex PCR. The repertoire consists of about 30,000 clones, none detected only once. Material: peripheral blood mononuclear cells. These receptors originate from a human donor with common variable immunodeficiency.

Points on this clone: Read coverage stops 3 residues before the CDR3 terminus; the germline J gene supplies the remainder. The V and J genes are TRBV19 and TRBJ2-1; the match to TRBD1 covers 9 bases. The CDR3 is 14 amino acids. J gave up 8 bases and V 4 bases, and 6 bases lay outside the gene matches. Germline values: CDR1 LNHDA, CDR2 SQIVND (reference sequence). Incomplete CDR3 DNA: TGTGCCAGTAGTAGGGACAGGGTAGGGTATGAG. Protein: CASSRDRVGYE. In full, the CDR3 reads CASSRDRVGYEQFF.

This clone was recorded a few times. Read data end 3 residues before the CDR3 end; the end is taken from the germline J gene. The chain joins TRBV6-1 to TRBJ2-1; 8 positions match TRBD2. J lost 7 bases, V lost 2 bases, and 7 bases had no gene match. Germline CDR1 and CDR2: MNHNS and SASEGT. The CDR3 length is 15 residues. Incomplete CDR3 DNA: TGTGCCAGCAGTGAAATAGGACTAGCAAGTAATGAG. Translation gives CASSEIGLASNE. The entire CDR3 sequence reads CASSEIGLASNEQFF.

This clone was counted only a few times. The read ends 3 residues shy of where the CDR3 ends; the end is completed using the germline J gene. The chain carries TRBV30 and TRBJ1-1; D unresolved. Germline values: CDR1 GTSNPN, CDR2 SVGIG (reference sequence). V was cut by 0 bases and J by 1 base, with 6 bases left in between. This CDR3 is 13 amino acids long. CDR3 in amino acids: CAWSVRWNTEAFF. Incomplete CDR3 DNA: TGTGCCTGGAGTGTACGGTGGAACACTGAA. The full variable domain, rest sourced from reference TRBV30 and TRBJ1-1, is SQTIHQWPATLVQPVGSPLSLECTVEGTSNPNLYWYRQAAGRGLQLLFYSVGIGQISSEVPQNLSASRPQDRQFILSSKKLLLSDSGFYLCAWSVRWNTEAFFGQGTRLTVV.

To note about this clone: The read terminates 3 residues ahead of where the CDR3 ends, so the germline J gene completes it. The chain recombines TRBV20-1 with TRBJ2-7; tentatively, D is TRBD1 (5 bases). Trimming cost V 4 bases and J 0 bases, with 7 bases left between them. Germline CDR1 reads DFQATT; CDR2 reads SNEGSKA (reference sequence). The CDR3 sequence is 12 residues long. CDR3 residues: CSATGSSYEQYF. The DNA read from the CDR3 is TGCAGTGCTACAGGGTCCTCCTACGAG.

As for this clone: The read ends 3 residues before the CDR3 terminus; that terminus is restored from the germline J gene. This chain joins TRBV7-3 and TRBJ2-1, with TRBD2 identical over 10 bases. The CDR3 runs 15 residues. The trim removed 6 bases at V and 9 bases at J, leaving 11 bases unmatched. CDR1 is SGHTA, CDR2 FQGTGA, per germline. The part of the CDR3 DNA that was read is TGTGCCAGCAGGCGACTAGCGGGCGCCCCACTTGAG. It codes for CASRRLAGAPLE. The full CDR3 protein is CASRRLAGAPLEQFF.

This clone has only a few counts. The CDR3 end falls 3 residues outside the read, so it is completed with the germline J gene. The rearrangement joins TRBV7-7 to TRBJ1-1; D is uncertain. CDR3 length: 13 amino acids. Trimming cost V 2 bases and J 3 bases, with 7 bases left between them. Per the germline V gene, CDR1 is SSHAT and CDR2 is FNYEAQ (reference sequence). Incomplete CDR3 DNA: TGTGCCAGCAGCTTAAACAGAGACACTGAA. Protein sequence: CASSLNRDTE. The CDR3 reads in full as CASSLNRDTEAFF.

About this clone: The read is 3 residues too short to cover the CDR3 end, so that end is filled in from the germline J gene. The J gene is TRBJ1-2, the V gene TRBV19, with a weak D call TRBD1 (6 bases). The V gene lost 6 bases and the J gene lost 0 bases, with 23 bases spanning the gap. Per germline, CDR1 LNHDA and CDR2 SQIVND (reference sequence). The CDR3 covers 18 residues. The CDR3 here is CASSRLGKVDRANYGYTF. CDR3 DNA, as far as it was read: TGTGCCAGTAGCCGATTAGGGAAAGTGGACAGAGCTAACTATGGC.

Note on this clone: The read terminates 3 residues ahead of where the CDR3 ends, so the germline J gene completes it. The chain is built from TRBV19 and TRBJ2-7; TRBD1 agrees at 9 bases. The ends lost 5 bases at V and 6 bases at J; junction bases unmatched: 5. The CDR3 has 13 amino acids. The germline V gene encodes CDR1 LNHDA and CDR2 SQIVND (reference sequence). The DNA read from the CDR3 is TGTGCCAGTAGTTCTACAGGGGGCATCGAG. Translation: CASSSTGGIE. The full CDR3 protein reads CASSSTGGIEQYF.

This clone was seen ten or more times. The CDR3 is CASSQDWGVGYGYTF. CDR3 bases read: TGTGCCAGCAGCCAAGATTGGGGGGTCGGCTATGGC. The gene calls are TRBV14 and TRBJ1-2; tentatively, D is TRBD1 (5 bases). Sequencing ends 3 residues short of the CDR3 end; the germline J gene provides the rest. Trimming took off 0 bases at V and 4 bases at J, with 12 bases between the two ends. Per the germline V gene, CDR1 is SGHDN and CDR2 is FVKESK. The CDR3 runs 15 residues.

This clone has only a few counts. The CDR3 loop reads CASSLAQGQGNTIYF. Incomplete CDR3 DNA: TGTGCCAGCAGCTTAGCACAGGGCCAAGGAAACACC. The chain recombines TRBV7-7 with TRBJ1-3; weak D call: TRBD1 (6 bases). The read falls 3 residues short of the CDR3 end, and the missing part is taken from the germline J gene. Germline V gene lookup returns CDR1 SSHAT and CDR2 FNYEAQ (reference sequence). This CDR3 spans 15 amino acids. Trimming removed 0 bases from V and 4 bases from J, with 10 bases in between.

This clone has ten or more counts. The read terminates 3 residues ahead of where the CDR3 ends, so the germline J gene completes it. The genes are TRBV20-1 and TRBJ1-2; D ambiguous. The CDR3 has 12 amino acids. The germline gives CDR1 DFQATT, CDR2 SNEGSKA (reference sequence). Trimming stripped 3 bases from V and 2 bases from J, with 7 bases between. The covered CDR3 bases are TGCAGTGCTAGTTACCAGAACTATGGC. This codes for CSASYQNYG. The entire CDR3 is CSASYQNYGYTF.

There are many counts of this clone. CDR3 DNA, as far as it was read: TGTGCCAGTAGTATAGTTATCCGCGCCTACGAG. It translates to CASSIVIRAYE. Given in full, the CDR3 is CASSIVIRAYEQYF. This chain links TRBV19 with TRBJ2-7; D unresolved. The read ends 3 residues before the CDR3 terminus; that terminus is restored from the germline J gene. The CDR3 contains 14 residues. Trimming stripped 1 base from V and 2 bases from J, with 9 bases between. Germline CDR1 and CDR2: LNHDA and SQIVND (reference sequence).

This clone was found a few times. The missing CDR3 end, 3 residues past where the read stops, is filled in from the germline J gene. The chain recombines TRBV7-3 with TRBJ2-1, with a weak D call TRBD1 (5 bases). Germline V gives CDR1 SGHTA, CDR2 FQGTGA. CDR3 length: 16 residues. Trimming cost V 0 bases and J 7 bases, with 16 bases left between them. CDR3 DNA, as far as it was read: TGTGCCAGCAGCTTAACGGGAAGGGGCAGTGGGAATGAG. It specifies CASSLTGRGSGNE. The entire CDR3 reads CASSLTGRGSGNEQFF.

This clone was detected only a few times. The sequenced fragment ends 3 residues before the CDR3 boundary, so the rest is inferred from the germline J gene. The chain links TRBV19 to TRBJ2-3; 11 bases map to TRBD2. In germline, CDR1 is LNHDA, CDR2 SQIVND (reference sequence). The CDR3 is 19 residues long. With 4 bases clipped from V and 0 bases from J, the junction kept 12 bases outside the gene matches. The part of the CDR3 DNA that was read is TGTGCCAGTAGTACCCTCGGGGGGTGGACTAGCGGGAGCACAGATACG. Amino acid sequence: CASSTLGGWTSGSTDT. The entire CDR3 protein reads CASSTLGGWTSGSTDTQYF.

This clone is classed as medium-sized. The read falls 3 residues short of the CDR3 end, and the missing part is taken from the germline J gene. The chain joins TRBV12-3 or TRBV12-4 to TRBJ2-1; 9 bases are a match to TRBD2. The CDR3 runs to 15 residues. Trimming took 8 bases from V and 4 from J; bases not matched to a gene: 9. The sequenced CDR3 bases are TGTGCCAGCCGTAGCGGGGGATTCATGTACAATGAG. Its translation: CASRSGGFMYNE. The whole CDR3 is CASRSGGFMYNEQFF.

About this clone: The read is 3 residues too short to cover the CDR3 end, so that end is filled in from the germline J gene. This chain connects TRBV19 to TRBJ2-1; D might be TRBD2 (6 bases). The CDR3 length is 16 residues. CDR1 and CDR2 (germline): LNHDA, SQIVND (reference sequence). With 0 bases removed from V and 6 bases from J, the gap between germline ends came to 15 bases. The CDR3 loop reads CASSIDLGGSVNEQFF. The DNA read from the CDR3 is TGTGCCAGTAGTATAGATCTGGGGGGATCAGTCAATGAG.

At least ten counts were recorded for this clone. A junction boundary mismatches the germline segment, possibly from a read error. The read falls 3 residues short of the CDR3 end, and the missing part is taken from the germline J gene. This chain joins TRBV4-2 and TRBJ2-7; D tentatively reads TRBD1 or TRBD2 (5 bases each). This CDR3 is built from 13 residues. CDR1 is LGHNA, CDR2 YNFKEQ, per germline. CDR3 in amino acids: CASSQEEGREQYF. Incomplete CDR3 DNA: TGCGCCAGCAGCCAAGAAGAGGGGCGCGAG.

Concerning this clone: The sequence runs out 3 residues before the end of the CDR3; the remainder is reconstructed from the germline J gene. The chain employs TRBV6-1 and TRBJ1-5, with 8 bases matching TRBD1. Germline V gene lookup returns CDR1 MNHNS and CDR2 SASEGT. CDR3 length equals 13 residues. Germline trimming cut 4 bases from V and 7 bases from J; bases unmatched to any gene: 3. CDR3 DNA (partial): TGTGCCAGCAGTGTCGACAGGGGCCAGCCC. Its protein product is CASSVDRGQP. The whole CDR3 sequence reads CASSVDRGQPQHF.

This clone has at least ten counts. The read ends 3 residues early relative to the CDR3; the germline J gene fills the gap. The chain uses TRBV29-1 and TRBJ1-1; weak D call: TRBD1 (6 bases). This CDR3 is built from 15 residues. V lost 0 bases, J lost 5 bases, and 16 bases lay in between. Germline CDR1 is SQVTM and CDR2 is ANQGSEA. The sequenced CDR3 bases are TGCAGCGTTGAAGATTGGGGGCAGGGGCGGACTGAA. Translation gives CSVEDWGQGRTE. The whole CDR3 sequence is CSVEDWGQGRTEAFF.

This clone was seen at least ten times. The read terminates 3 residues before the CDR3 end, so the remaining end is supplied by the germline J gene. The rearrangement links TRBV30 to TRBJ1-2, with D possibly matching TRBD1 (5 bases). CDR1 and CDR2 (germline): GTSNPN, SVGIG (reference sequence). Trimming removed 2 bases at V and 6 bases at J, with 7 bases between. The length of the CDR3 is 11 residues. CDR3: CAWSQGDGYTF. The CDR3 DNA, read in part, is TGTGCCTGGAGTCAGGGAGATGGC. The full variable domain, completed using reference TRBV30 and TRBJ1-2, is SQTIHQWPATLVQPVGSPLSLECTVEGTSNPNLYWYRQAAGRGLQLLFYSVGIGQISSEVPQNLSASRPQDRQFILSSKKLLLSDSGFYLCAWSQGDGYTFGSGTRLTVV.

This clone was seen repeatedly, ten times or more. CDR3 DNA, as far as it was read: TGTGCCAGCAGCTTTATTAAAGGACAGGGAGTCACCGGGGAG. This sequence encodes CASSFIKGQGVTGE. The CDR3 in full is CASSFIKGQGVTGELFF. The chain uses TRBV13 and TRBJ2-2; 8 positions agree with TRBD1. With the read ending 3 residues before the CDR3 end, the germline J gene is used to fill in that end. This CDR3 is 17 amino acids long. Germline V gene sequence: CDR1 PRHDT, CDR2 FYEKMQ (reference sequence). V trimming: 3 bases; J trimming: 4 bases; junction bases outside the gene matches: 10.

This clone was seen a few times. From the germline J gene comes the end of the CDR3, since the read stops 3 residues before it. V gene TRBV7-9 combines with J gene TRBJ1-2, with 8 bases that match TRBD1. Germline assignment: CDR1 SEHNR and CDR2 FQNEAQ (reference sequence). This CDR3 has 15 residues. V lost 3 bases and J lost 5; bases outside the gene matches: 8. The CDR3 loop reads CASSFSGTGGYGYTF. Partial CDR3 DNA: TGTGCCAGCAGCTTCTCCGGGACAGGAGGTTATGGC.

This clone came up a few times. Coverage ceases 3 residues before the CDR3 finishes, and the germline J gene fills in the end. V gene TRBV6-2 or TRBV6-3 combines with J gene TRBJ1-1, with no clear D. The CDR3 sequence is 13 residues long. Germline CDR1 is MNHEY and CDR2 is SVGEGT. Between the trimmed V and J ends, which lost 4 bases and 0 bases, there was a span of 6 bases. This CDR3 reads CASSSGLNTEAFF. The sequenced CDR3 bases are TGTGCCAGCAGTTCCGGTTTGAACACTGAA.

At least ten counts were recorded for this clone. The observed sequence ends 3 residues before the CDR3 terminus, with the missing tail filled in from the germline J gene. This chain connects TRBV30 to TRBJ2-7; no reliable D call. Trimming removed 1 base at V and 2 bases at J, with 9 bases between. CDR1 is GTSNPN and CDR2 is SVGIG in the germline V gene (reference sequence). CDR3 length: 13 residues. CDR3 DNA (partial): TGTGCCTGGAGTGCTGCCGGTACCTACGAG. This codes for CAWSAAGTYE. From start to end, the CDR3 is CAWSAAGTYEQYF. The complete variable domain, with remaining parts taken from reference TRBV30 and TRBJ2-7, reads SQTIHQWPATLVQPVGSPLSLECTVEGTSNPNLYWYRQAAGRGLQLLFYSVGIGQISSEVPQNLSASRPQDRQFILSSKKLLLSDSGFYLCAWSAAGTYEQYFGPGTRLTVT.

There are a few counts of this clone. This chain's CDR3 is CASSPAWDRAGETQYF. Partial CDR3 DNA: TGTGCCAGCAGCCCCGCCTGGGACAGGGCGGGGGAGACC. The gene calls are TRBV7-6 and TRBJ2-5; 9 bases are a match to TRBD1. The CDR3 end lies 3 residues beyond the end of the read and is filled in from the germline J gene. V gave up 5 bases and J gave up 5 bases; unmatched junction bases: 12. The CDR3 has 16 amino acids. Germline loops: CDR1 SGHVS, CDR2 FNYEAQ. Looking up the rest from reference TRBV7-6 and TRBJ2-5 gives the full variable domain: GAGVSQSPRYKVTKRGQDVALRCDPISGHVSLYWYRQALGQGPEFLTYFNYEAQQDKSGLPNDRFSAERPEGSISTLTIQRTEQRDSAMYRCASSPAWDRAGETQYFGPGTRLLVL.

The sample holds a few counts of this clone. The sequenced CDR3 bases are TGCAGTGCTAGCCCTGACAGCTACGAG. Encoded protein: CSASPDSYE. The full CDR3 is CSASPDSYEQYF. The chain recombines TRBV20-1 with TRBJ2-7; weak D call: TRBD1 (5 bases). The read ends 3 residues shy of where the CDR3 ends; the end is completed using the germline J gene. The CDR3 spans 12 residues. Trimming cost V 3 bases and J 3 bases, with 9 bases left between them. Germline loops: CDR1 DFQATT, CDR2 SNEGSKA (reference sequence).

This clone was seen a few times. The DNA ends 3 residues before the CDR3 does, and the rest of the CDR3 is filled in from the germline J gene. The chain combines TRBV6-1 with TRBJ1-1, with 7 positions matching TRBD1. Trimming cost V 1 base and J 4 bases; bases outside gene matches: 3. This CDR3 is built from 14 residues. Germline assignment: CDR1 MNHNS and CDR2 SASEGT. Partial CDR3 DNA: TGTGCCAGCAGTGAAGGGACAGGAGCCACTGAA. Protein product: CASSEGTGATE. The complete CDR3 reads CASSEGTGATEAFF.

This clone has ten or more counts. With the read ending 3 residues before the CDR3 end, the germline J gene is used to fill in that end. This chain connects TRBV2 to TRBJ2-1; tentative D call: TRBD1 (5 bases). The V end lost 6 bases, the J end lost 8 bases, and 14 bases lay between the germline ends. CDR1 is SNHLY, CDR2 FYNNEI, per germline. The CDR3 runs to 13 residues. CDR3 sequence: CASRGTGGHEQFF. The covered CDR3 bases are TGTGCCAGCAGGGGAACAGGCGGCCATGAG.

About this clone itself: The read ends 3 residues early relative to the CDR3; the germline J gene fills the gap. V gene TRBV30 combines with J gene TRBJ1-3; D unclear. Looked up from germline, CDR1 is GTSNPN and CDR2 is SVGIG (reference sequence). The CDR3 spans 15 residues. Trimming stripped 0 bases from V and 8 bases from J, with 17 bases between. The CDR3 here is CAWSVNAGLMDTIYF. The sequenced CDR3 bases are TGTGCCTGGAGTGTAAATGCAGGTCTTATGGACACC.